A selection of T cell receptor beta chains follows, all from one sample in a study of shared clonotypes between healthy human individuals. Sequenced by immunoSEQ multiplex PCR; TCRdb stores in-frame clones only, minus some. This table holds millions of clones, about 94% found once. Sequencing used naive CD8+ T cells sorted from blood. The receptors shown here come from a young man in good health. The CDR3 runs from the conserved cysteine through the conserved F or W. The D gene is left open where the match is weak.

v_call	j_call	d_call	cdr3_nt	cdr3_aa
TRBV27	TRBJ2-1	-	TGTGCCAGCAGTTTATCGGGGCAGAATGAGCAGTTCTTC	CASSLSGQNEQFF
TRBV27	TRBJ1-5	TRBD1	TGTGCCAGCAGTCTAACAGGGGGGGGTCAGCCCCAGCATTTT	CASSLTGGGQPQHF
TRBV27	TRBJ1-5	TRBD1	TGTGCCAGCAGTTTATTGGGACAGGGAGGCAATCAGCCCCAGCATTTT	CASSLLGQGGNQPQHF
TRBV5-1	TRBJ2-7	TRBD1	TGCGCCAGCAGTTCCGACAGGGGGACCTACGAGCAGTACTTC	CASSSDRGTYEQYF
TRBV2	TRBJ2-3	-	TGTGCCAGCAGGTTTGGGGACAGCACAGATACGCAGTATTTT	CASRFGDSTDTQYF
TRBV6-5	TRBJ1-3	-	TGTGCCAGCAGACTCGACCCTAGTTTGCGGAACACCATATATTTT	CASRLDPSLRNTIYF
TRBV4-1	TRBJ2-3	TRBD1	TGCGCCAGCAGCCACCCGGACAGGGGTACTGGAGATACGCAGTATTTT	CASSHPDRGTGDTQYF
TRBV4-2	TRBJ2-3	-	TGTGCCAGCAGCCAAGAATCTAGCCCGATCACAGATACGCAGTATTTT	CASSQESSPITDTQYF
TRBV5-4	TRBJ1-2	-	TGTGCCAGCAGCAGAGGTGGTGGCTACACCTTC	CASSRGGGYTF
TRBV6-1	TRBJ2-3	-	TGTGCCAGCAGTGAAGCCGGCGCTCCAGATACGCAGTATTTT	CASSEAGAPDTQYF
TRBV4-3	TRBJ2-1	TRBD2	TGCGCCAGCAGCCAAGGGTCGGGAGGGCCCTACAATGAGCAGTTCTTC	CASSQGSGGPYNEQFF